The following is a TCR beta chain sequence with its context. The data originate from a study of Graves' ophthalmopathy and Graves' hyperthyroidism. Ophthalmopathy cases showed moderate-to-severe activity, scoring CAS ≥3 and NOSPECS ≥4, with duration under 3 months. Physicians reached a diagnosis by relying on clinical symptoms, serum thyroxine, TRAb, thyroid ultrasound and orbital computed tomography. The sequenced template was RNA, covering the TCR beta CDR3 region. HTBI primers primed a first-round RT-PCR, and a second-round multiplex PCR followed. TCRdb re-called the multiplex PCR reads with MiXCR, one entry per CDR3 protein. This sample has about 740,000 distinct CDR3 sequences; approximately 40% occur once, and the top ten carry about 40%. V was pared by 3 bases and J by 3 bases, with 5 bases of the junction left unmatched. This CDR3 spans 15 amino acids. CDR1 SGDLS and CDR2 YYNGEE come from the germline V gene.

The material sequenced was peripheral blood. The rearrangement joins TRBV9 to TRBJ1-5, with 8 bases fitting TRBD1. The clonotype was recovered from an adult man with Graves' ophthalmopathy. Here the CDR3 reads CASSATGDTNQPQHF. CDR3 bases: TGTGCCAGCAGCGCGACAGGGGATACCAATCAGCCCCAGCATTTT.